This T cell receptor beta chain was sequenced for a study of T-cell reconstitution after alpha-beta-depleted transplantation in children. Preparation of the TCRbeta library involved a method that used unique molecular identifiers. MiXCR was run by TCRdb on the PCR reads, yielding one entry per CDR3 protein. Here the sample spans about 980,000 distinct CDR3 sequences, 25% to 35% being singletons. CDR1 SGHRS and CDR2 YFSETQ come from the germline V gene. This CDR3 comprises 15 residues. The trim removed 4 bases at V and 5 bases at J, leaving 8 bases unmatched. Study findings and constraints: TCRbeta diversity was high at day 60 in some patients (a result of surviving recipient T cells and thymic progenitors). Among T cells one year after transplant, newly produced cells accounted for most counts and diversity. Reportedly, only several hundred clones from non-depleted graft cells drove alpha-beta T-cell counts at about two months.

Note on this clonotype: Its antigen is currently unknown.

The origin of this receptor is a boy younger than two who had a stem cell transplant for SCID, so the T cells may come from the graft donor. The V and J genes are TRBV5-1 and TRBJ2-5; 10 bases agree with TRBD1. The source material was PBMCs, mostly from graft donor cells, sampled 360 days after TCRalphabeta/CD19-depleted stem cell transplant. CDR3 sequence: CASSGQTGGYETQYF. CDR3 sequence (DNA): TGCGCCAGCAGCGGGCAGACAGGGGGCTATGAGACCCAGTACTTC.